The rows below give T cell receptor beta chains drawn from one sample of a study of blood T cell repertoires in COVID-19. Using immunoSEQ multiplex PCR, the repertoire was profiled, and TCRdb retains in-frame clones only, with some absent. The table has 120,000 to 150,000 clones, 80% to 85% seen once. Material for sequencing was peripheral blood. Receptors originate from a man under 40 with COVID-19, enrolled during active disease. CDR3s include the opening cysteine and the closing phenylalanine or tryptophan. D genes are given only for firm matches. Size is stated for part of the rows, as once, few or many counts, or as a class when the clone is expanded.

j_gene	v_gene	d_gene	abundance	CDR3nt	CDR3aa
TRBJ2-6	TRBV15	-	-	TGTGCCACCAGCAGAGATCTCTCGGGTACCGGGGCCAACGTCCTGACTTTC	CATSRDLSGTGANVLTF
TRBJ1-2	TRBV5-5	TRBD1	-	TGTGCCAGCAGCTTAACAGGGGTTAACTATGGCTACACCTTC	CASSLTGVNYGYTF
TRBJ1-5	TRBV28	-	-	TGTGCCAGCAGCTCCACAGGGTATAAGCCCCAGCATTTT	CASSSTGYKPQHF
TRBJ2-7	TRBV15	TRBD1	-	TGTGCCACCAGCGGCTCCGGGACAGTCGAGCAGTACTTC	CATSGSGTVEQYF
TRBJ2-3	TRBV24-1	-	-	TGTGCCACCAGTGATGGAGGGGGGGCAGGGAGCACAGATACGCAGTATTTT	CATSDGGGAGSTDTQYF
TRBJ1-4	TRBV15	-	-	TGTGCCACCAGCAGAGGTCAGGGCCTCACTGAAAAACTGTTTTTT	CATSRGQGLTEKLFF
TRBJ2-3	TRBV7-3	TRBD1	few	TGTGCCAGCAGCTTCGGACAGGGAACAGATACGCAGTATTTT	CASSFGQGTDTQYF
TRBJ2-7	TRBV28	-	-	TGTGCCAGCAGTGTCAGGGGTCGGAGCGACGAGCAGTACTTC	CASSVRGRSDEQYF
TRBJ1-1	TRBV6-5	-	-	TGTGCCAGCAGCACGACGGGGAACACTGAAGCTTTCTTT	CASSTTGNTEAFF
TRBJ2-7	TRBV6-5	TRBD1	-	TGTGCCAGCAGTACCGACAGGGGGGCCTACGAGCAGTACTTC	CASSTDRGAYEQYF
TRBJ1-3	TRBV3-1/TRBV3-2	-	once	TGTGCCAGCAGCCCCGATCGACAGACCTCTGGAAACACCATATATTTT	CASSPDRQTSGNTIYF
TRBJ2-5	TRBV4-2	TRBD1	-	TGTGCCAGCAGCCCCGGACAGGGGGTACGGGAGACCCAGTACTTC	CASSPGQGVRETQYF
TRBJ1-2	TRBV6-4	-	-	TGTGCCAGCAGTGAGGGGAGTTATGGCTACACCTTC	CASSEGSYGYTF
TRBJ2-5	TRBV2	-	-	TGTGCCAGCAGTGCTAAAGAGACCCAGTACTTC	CASSAKETQYF
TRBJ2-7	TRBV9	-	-	TGTGCCAGCAGCTCCTGGGAGACGAGCTCCTACGAGCAGTACTTC	CASSSWETSSYEQYF
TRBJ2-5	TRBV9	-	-	TGTGCCAGCAGCGGCCCCGCTGCGGAGACCCAGTACTTC	CASSGPAAETQYF
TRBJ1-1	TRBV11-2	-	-	TGTGCCAGCAGCCTACGGGAAAACACTGAAGCTTTCTTT	CASSLRENTEAFF